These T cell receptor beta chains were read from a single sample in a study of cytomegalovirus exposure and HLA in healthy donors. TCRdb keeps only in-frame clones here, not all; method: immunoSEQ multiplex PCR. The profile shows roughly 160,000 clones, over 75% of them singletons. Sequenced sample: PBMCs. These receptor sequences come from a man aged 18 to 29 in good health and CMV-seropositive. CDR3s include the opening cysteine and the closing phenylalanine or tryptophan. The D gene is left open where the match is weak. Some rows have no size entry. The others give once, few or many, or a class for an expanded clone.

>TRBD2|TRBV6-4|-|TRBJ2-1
CASSAGLGSYNEQFF
TGTGCCAGCAGCGCCGGACTAGGCTCCTACAATGAGCAGTTCTTC
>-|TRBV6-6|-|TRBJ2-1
CASSWNREYNEQFF
TGTGCCAGCAGTTGGAACAGGGAATACAATGAGCAGTTCTTC
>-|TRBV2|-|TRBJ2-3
CASSGQGRGDTQYF
TGTGCCAGCAGTGGACAGGGGAGGGGAGATACGCAGTATTTT
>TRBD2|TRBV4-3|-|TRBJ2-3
CASSQDPPTSGAGWNTQYF
TGCGCCAGCAGCCAAGATCCGCCGACTAGCGGGGCGGGTTGGAATACGCAGTATTTT
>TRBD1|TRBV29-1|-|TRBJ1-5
CSVLPGQGDQPQHF
TGCAGCGTCTTACCCGGACAGGGCGATCAGCCCCAGCATTTT
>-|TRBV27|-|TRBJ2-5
CASSLLGTGDQETQYF
TGTGCCAGCAGTTTATTGGGGACTGGTGACCAAGAGACCCAGTACTTC
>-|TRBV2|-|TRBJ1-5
CASSEGGDYQPQHF
TGTGCCAGCAGTGAGGGGGGGGACTATCAGCCCCAGCATTTT
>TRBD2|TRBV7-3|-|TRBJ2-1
CASSFGLADLNEQFF
TGTGCCAGCAGCTTCGGACTAGCGGACCTCAATGAGCAGTTCTTC
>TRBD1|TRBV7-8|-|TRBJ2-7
CASSSQGAASYEQYF
TGTGCCAGCAGTTCACAGGGGGCGGCATCCTACGAGCAGTACTTC
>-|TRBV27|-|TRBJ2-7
CASSWNQRAYEQYF
TGTGCCAGCAGTTGGAACCAGCGAGCCTACGAGCAGTACTTC
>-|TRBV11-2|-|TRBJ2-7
CASSQGYSYEQYF
TGTGCCAGCAGTCAGGGGTACTCCTACGAGCAGTACTTC
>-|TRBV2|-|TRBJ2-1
CASSDRGNEQFF
TGTGCCAGCAGTGATCGGGGCAATGAGCAGTTCTTC
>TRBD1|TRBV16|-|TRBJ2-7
CASSQPGTGMYEQYF
TGTGCCAGCAGCCAACCCGGGACAGGGATGTACGAGCAGTACTTC
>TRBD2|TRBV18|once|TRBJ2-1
CASSLGLLGGETYNEQFF
TGTGCCAGCTCACTGGGACTGCTGGGGGGGGAAACCTACAATGAGCAGTTCTTC
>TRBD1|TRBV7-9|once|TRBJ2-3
CASSFSGRGPDTQYF
TGTGCCAGCAGCTTTTCAGGCAGGGGGCCCGATACGCAGTATTTT
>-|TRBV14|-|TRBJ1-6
CASSQTSGRGSSPLHF
TGTGCCAGCAGCCAAACTAGTGGCCGGGGATCATCACCCCTCCACTTT
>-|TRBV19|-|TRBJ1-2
CASSPRGWADYGYTF
TGTGCCAGTAGTCCTCGGGGATGGGCAGACTATGGCTACACCTTC
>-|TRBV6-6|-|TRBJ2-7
CASSYWPYEQYF
TGTGCCAGCAGTTACTGGCCGTACGAGCAGTACTTC
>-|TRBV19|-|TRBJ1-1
CASKGVNTEAFF
TGTGCCAGCAAAGGGGTGAACACTGAAGCTTTCTTT
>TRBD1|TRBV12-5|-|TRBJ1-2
CASGFGTATSSAYGYTF
TGTGCTAGTGGCTTTGGGACAGCAACGTCGTCTGCCTATGGCTACACCTTC
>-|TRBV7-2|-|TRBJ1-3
CASSLAARASGNTIYF
TGTGCCAGCAGCTTAGCTGCCAGGGCCTCTGGAAACACCATATATTTT
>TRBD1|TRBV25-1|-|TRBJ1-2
CATQGSHGYTF
TGTGCCACACAGGGGAGCCATGGCTACACCTTC
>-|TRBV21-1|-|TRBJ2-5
CASSKEGQDRETQYF
TGTGCCAGCAGCAAAGAAGGACAAGACCGGGAGACCCAGTACTTC
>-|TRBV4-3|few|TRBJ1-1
CASSQDEAAGTEAFF
TGCGCCAGCAGCCAAGATGAAGCGGCAGGCACTGAAGCTTTCTTT
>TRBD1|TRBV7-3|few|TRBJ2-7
CASSPGTGAREQYF
TGTGCCAGCAGCCCTGGGACAGGAGCTCGGGAGCAGTACTTC
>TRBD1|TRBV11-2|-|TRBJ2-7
CASSPDRDNEQYF
TGTGCCAGCAGCCCAGACAGGGACAACGAGCAGTACTTC
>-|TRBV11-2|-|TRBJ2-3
CASRSGRASTDTQYF
TGTGCCAGCAGATCGGGCAGGGCTAGCACAGATACGCAGTATTTT
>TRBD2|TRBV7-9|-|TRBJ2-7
CASSSGLAGGPFYEQYF
TGTGCCAGCAGCTCTGGACTAGCGGGGGGGCCATTCTACGAGCAGTACTTC
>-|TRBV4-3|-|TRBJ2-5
CASSPTGETQYF
TGCGCCAGCAGCCCAACGGGAGAGACCCAGTACTTC
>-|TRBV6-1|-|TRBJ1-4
CASSPYRLLREKLFF
TGTGCCAGCAGTCCTTATCGCCTTCTTCGGGAAAAACTGTTTTTT
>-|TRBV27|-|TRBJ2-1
CASGRGGQFF
TGTGCCAGCGGGCGGGGTGGGCAGTTCTTC
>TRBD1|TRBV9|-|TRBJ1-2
CASSARGNLANYGYTF
TGTGCCAGCAGCGCCAGGGGGAATTTGGCTAACTATGGCTACACCTTC
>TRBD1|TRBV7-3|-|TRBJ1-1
CASSATGVNTEAFF
TGTGCCAGCAGCGCAACAGGGGTGAACACTGAAGCTTTCTTT
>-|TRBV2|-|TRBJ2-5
CASSGGTPLQETQYF
TGTGCCAGCAGTGGGGGGACTCCACTCCAAGAGACCCAGTACTTC
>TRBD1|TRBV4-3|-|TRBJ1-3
CASSHNNRTGLISSGNTIYF
TGCGCCAGCAGCCACAATAACCGGACAGGGTTAATAAGCTCTGGAAACACCATATATTTT
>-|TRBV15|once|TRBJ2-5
CATSNREETQYF
TGTGCCACCAGCAACAGGGAAGAGACCCAGTACTTC
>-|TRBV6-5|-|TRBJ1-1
CASSYKSRGYTEAFF
TGTGCCAGCAGTTACAAGAGTAGGGGGTACACTGAAGCTTTCTTT
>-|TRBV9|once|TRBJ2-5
CASSVGGTKETQYF
TGTGCCAGCAGCGTAGGAGGGACAAAAGAGACCCAGTACTTC
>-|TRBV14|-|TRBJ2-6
CASTPSGRGANVLTF
TGTGCCAGCACCCCCAGCGGCCGTGGGGCCAACGTCCTGACTTTC
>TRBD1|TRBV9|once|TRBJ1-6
CASSTGAGTGSPLHF
TGTGCCAGCAGCACAGGGGCAGGGACAGGGTCACCCCTCCACTTT
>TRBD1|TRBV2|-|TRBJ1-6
CAGKGTGVNSPLHF
TGTGCCGGAAAGGGGACAGGAGTTAATTCACCCCTCCACTTT
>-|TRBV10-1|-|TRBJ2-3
CASSSQGTDTQYF
TGCGCCAGCAGCTCCCAGGGCACAGATACGCAGTATTTT
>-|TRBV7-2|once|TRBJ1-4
CASSSTGPRRNEKLFF
TGTGCCAGCAGCTCTACAGGGCCGCGACGGAATGAAAAACTGTTTTTT
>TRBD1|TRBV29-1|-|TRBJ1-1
CSVLRDRANTEAFF
TGCAGCGTGTTACGGGACAGGGCAAACACTGAAGCTTTCTTT
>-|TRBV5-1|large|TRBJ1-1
CASSLNSGTEAFF
TGCGCCAGCAGCTTGAACAGCGGCACTGAAGCTTTCTTT
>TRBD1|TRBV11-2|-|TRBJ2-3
CASSTRTGAIMDTQYF
TGTGCCAGCAGCACTCGGACAGGCGCGATTATGGATACGCAGTATTTT
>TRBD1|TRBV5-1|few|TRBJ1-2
CASRVKDRGDYGYTF
TGCGCCAGCAGAGTCAAGGACAGGGGAGACTATGGCTACACCTTC
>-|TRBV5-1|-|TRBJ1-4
CASSFGQSNEKLFF
TGCGCCAGCAGCTTCGGACAATCTAATGAAAAACTGTTTTTT
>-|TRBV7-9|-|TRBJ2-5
CASSLGPGQEETQYF
TGTGCCAGCAGCTTAGGGCCGGGACAAGAAGAGACCCAGTACTTC
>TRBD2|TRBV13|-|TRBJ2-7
CASSPPTVLAGAAYEQYF
TGTGCCAGCAGCCCCCCAACAGTCCTAGCGGGGGCCGCCTACGAGCAGTACTTC
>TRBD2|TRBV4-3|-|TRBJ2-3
CASSQDLAGGRVDTQYF
TGCGCCAGCAGCCAAGATCTGGCGGGGGGGCGAGTAGATACGCAGTATTTT
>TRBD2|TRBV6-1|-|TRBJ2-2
CASSGPPGLAGGDTGELFF
TGTGCCAGCAGTGGTCCTCCGGGACTAGCGGGGGGCGACACCGGGGAGCTGTTTTTT
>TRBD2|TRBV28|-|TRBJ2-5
CASSSGGRTVKETQYF
TGTGCCAGCAGTTCGGGGGGGAGGACAGTTAAAGAGACCCAGTACTTC